The sequence of this TCR beta chain was determined in a study of T-cell memory formation after mild COVID-19. TCRdb processed the 5' RACE reads anew with MiXCR; each CDR3 protein has one entry. The sample has just over 400,000 distinct CDR3 sequences, 23% seen once. Whole-study findings and limits: Whereas later expanders leaned CD4+, clones contracting day 15 to 85 showed a balanced CD4/CD8 makeup.

Turning to this clonotype: The antigen is undetermined.

The CDR3 extends over 15 amino acids. J gave up 5 bases and V 6 bases, and 9 bases lay outside the gene matches. Germline lookup yields CDR1 MDHEN and CDR2 SYDVKM. The TCR originated in an adult woman who had mild COVID-19 (a few samples of this study predate the infection). Cell type and time point are not known. The specimen was PBMCs or a T cell subset sorted from them (not recorded which). This chain links TRBV28 with TRBJ2-7; 11 bases match TRBD2. CDR3 nucleotides: TGTGCCAGCAGGGCCGGGACTAGCGGTTGGGACGAGCAGTACTTC. Translated: CASRAGTSGWDEQYF.